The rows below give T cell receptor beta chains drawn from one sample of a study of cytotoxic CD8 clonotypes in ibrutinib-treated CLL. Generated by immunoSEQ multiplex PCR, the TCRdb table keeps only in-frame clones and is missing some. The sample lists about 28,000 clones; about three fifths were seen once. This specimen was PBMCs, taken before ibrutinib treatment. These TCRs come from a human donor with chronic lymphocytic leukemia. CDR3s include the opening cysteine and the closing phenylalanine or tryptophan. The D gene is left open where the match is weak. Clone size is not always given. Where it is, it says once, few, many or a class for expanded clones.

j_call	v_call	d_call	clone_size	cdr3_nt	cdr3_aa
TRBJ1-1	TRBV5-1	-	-	TGCGCCAGCAGCTTTTTAGGGTTGGACACTGAAGCTTTCTTT	CASSFLGLDTEAFF
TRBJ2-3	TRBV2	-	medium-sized	TGTGCCAGCAGTGAATGGTTCGGGAGCACAGATACGCAGTATTTT	CASSEWFGSTDTQYF
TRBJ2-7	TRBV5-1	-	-	TGCGCCAGCAGCTTGACGCAGGGCTCCTACGAGCAGTACTTC	CASSLTQGSYEQYF
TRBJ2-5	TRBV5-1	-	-	TGCGCCAGCAGCTTAAAGGAAGCGGGCCCAGTACAAGAGACCCAGTACTTC	CASSLKEAGPVQETQYF
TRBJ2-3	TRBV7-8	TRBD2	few	TGTGCCAGCAGCTCCTCCGGGGGGGTCGCAGATACGCAGTATTTT	CASSSSGGVADTQYF
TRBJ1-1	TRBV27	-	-	TGTGCCAGCAGTTTACAACCAAACACTGAAGCTTTCTTT	CASSLQPNTEAFF
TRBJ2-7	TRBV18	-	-	TGTGCCAGCTCACCGGGCGGAGAGCCCTACGAGCAGTACTTC	CASSPGGEPYEQYF
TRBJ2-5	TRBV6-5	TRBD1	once	TGTGCCAGCAGCCGCGACAGGGGGGGGGAGACCCAGTACTTC	CASSRDRGGETQYF
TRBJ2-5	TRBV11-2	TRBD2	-	TGTGCCAGCAGCACCGCGGGGGGGTACAAGACCCAGTACTTC	CASSTAGGYKTQYF
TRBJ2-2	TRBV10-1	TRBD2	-	TGCGCCAGCAGTGAGAACGGACTAGCGGGAGCCACCGGGGAGCTGTTTTTT	CASSENGLAGATGELFF
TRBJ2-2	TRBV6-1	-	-	TGTGCCAGCAGTCGGGTCCATTTCGGGGAGCTGTTTTTT	CASSRVHFGELFF
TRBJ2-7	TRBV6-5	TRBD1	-	TGTGCCAGCAGTCGGGACAGGTGGTCTGAGCAGTACTTC	CASSRDRWSEQYF
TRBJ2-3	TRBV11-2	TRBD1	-	TGTGCCAGCAGCACCCGGGACAGATCAGATACGCAGTATTTT	CASSTRDRSDTQYF
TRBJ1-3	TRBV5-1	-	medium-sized	TGCGCCAGCAGCTTGGACAGTACCGCTGGAAACACCATATATTTT	CASSLDSTAGNTIYF
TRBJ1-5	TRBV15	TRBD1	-	TGTGCCACCAGCAGTCTGTCGACAGGACAGGATCAGCCCCAGCATTTT	CATSSLSTGQDQPQHF
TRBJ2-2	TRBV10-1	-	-	TGCGCCAGCAGTGACGGGAACACCGGGGAGCTGTTTTTT	CASSDGNTGELFF
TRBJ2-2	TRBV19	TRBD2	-	TGTGCCAGTAAACGGACTAGCGGTTTCACCGGGGAGCTGTTTTTT	CASKRTSGFTGELFF
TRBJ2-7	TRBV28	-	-	TGTGCCAGCAGTTACCCCCTCTCCATACCCGGGTCCTCCTACGAGCAGTACTTC	CASSYPLSIPGSSYEQYF
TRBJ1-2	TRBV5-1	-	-	TGCGCCAGCAGCTCTGCGCTCGCACCCTATGGCTACACCTTC	CASSSALAPYGYTF
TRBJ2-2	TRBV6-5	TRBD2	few	TGTGCCAGCGGGACTAGGTTGGCCGGGGAGCTGTTTTTT	CASGTRLAGELFF
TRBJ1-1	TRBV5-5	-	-	TGTGCCAGCAGCTTAATAGGGTCCACTGAAGCTTTCTTT	CASSLIGSTEAFF
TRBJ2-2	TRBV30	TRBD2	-	TGTGCCTCCGGGGGGGCAGTCACCGGGGAGCTGTTTTTT	CASGGAVTGELFF
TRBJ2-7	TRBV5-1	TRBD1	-	TGCGCCAGCAGCCGCCGACAGGGTGACGAGCAGTACTTC	CASSRRQGDEQYF
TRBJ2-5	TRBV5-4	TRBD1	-	TGTGCCAGCAGCTTACAGGGGGCCGAAGAGACCCAGTACTTC	CASSLQGAEETQYF
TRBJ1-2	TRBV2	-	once	TGTGCCAGCAGTGAAGCGCAGTTTGGCTACACCTTC	CASSEAQFGYTF
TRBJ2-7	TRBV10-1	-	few	TGCGCCAGCAGTGCACTTGGGGGGAATCTCTACGAGCAGTACTTC	CASSALGGNLYEQYF
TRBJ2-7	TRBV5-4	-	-	TGTGCCAGCAGTTTGGGGCGGGACCCTCTCTACGAGCAGTACTTC	CASSLGRDPLYEQYF